The rows below give T cell receptor beta chains drawn from one sample of a study of identifying expanded T cells in peripheral blood. Assay used: immunoSEQ multiplex PCR; TCRdb lists only in-frame clones, some missing. This sample has around 90,000 clones, with about 91% found just once. The sample comprised blood. These receptors all stem from a person aged 18 to 70 in good health. CDR3s include the opening cysteine and the closing phenylalanine or tryptophan. A D gene is named only where the DNA matches it firmly. Where a row states a size, it is once, few, many or the class of an expanded clone; other rows omit it.

>NA|NA|TRBJ2-5|TRBV7-2
CASSLAGLQETQYF
TGTGCCAGCAGCTTAGCGGGTCTCCAAGAGACCCAGTACTTC
>TRBD1|NA|TRBJ1-2|TRBV6-5
CASSPARGTAYGYTF
TGTGCCAGCAGTCCCGCGAGGGGGACAGCCTATGGCTACACCTTC
>NA|NA|TRBJ1-5|TRBV30
CAWNRENSNQPQHF
TGTGCCTGGAACAGGGAAAATAGCAATCAGCCCCAGCATTTT
>TRBD1|few|TRBJ1-6|TRBV6-1
CASSEGQGASPLHF
TGTGCCAGCAGTGAAGGCCAGGGGGCGTCACCCCTCCACTTT
>TRBD1|NA|TRBJ1-2|TRBV9
CASTEGTGVIDGYTF
TGTGCCAGCACGGAGGGGACAGGGGTTATTGATGGCTACACCTTC
>NA|NA|TRBJ2-2|TRBV28
CASSRQAVGTGELFF
TGTGCCAGCAGTAGACAGGCCGTTGGGACCGGGGAGCTGTTTTTT
>NA|NA|TRBJ1-5|TRBV6-5
CASSQRGGNQPQHF
TGTGCCAGCAGCCAAAGGGGGGGCAATCAGCCCCAGCATTTT
>TRBD1|NA|TRBJ2-5|TRBV28
CASRSDRGWETQYF
TGTGCCAGCAGGTCCGACAGGGGCTGGGAGACCCAGTACTTC
>TRBD2|NA|TRBJ2-3|TRBV7-2
CASSVAGESDTQYF
TGTGCCAGCAGTGTAGCGGGAGAATCAGATACGCAGTATTTT
>NA|NA|TRBJ2-7|TRBV19
CASKAGQASYEQYF
TGTGCCAGTAAGGCGGGACAAGCCTCCTACGAGCAGTACTTC
>NA|NA|TRBJ2-1|TRBV30
CVGGSSYNEQFF
TGCGTTGGGGGGAGCTCCTACAATGAGCAGTTCTTC
>TRBD2|NA|TRBJ2-2|TRBV2
CASSDRLAGGNNTGELFF
TGTGCCAGCAGTGACAGACTAGCGGGAGGTAATAACACCGGGGAGCTGTTTTTT
>TRBD2|NA|TRBJ2-3|TRBV13
CASSLGLAGFTDTQYF
TGTGCCAGCAGCTTAGGGTTAGCGGGATTTACAGATACGCAGTATTTT
>NA|NA|TRBJ1-2|TRBV5-6
CASSRIGQAGGYTF
TGTGCCAGCAGCCGTATTGGTCAGGCGGGTGGCTACACCTTC
>NA|NA|TRBJ1-5|TRBV6-5
CASRGQGGQPQHF
TGTGCCAGCCGGGGGCAGGGTGGTCAGCCCCAGCATTTT
>TRBD2|NA|TRBJ2-5|TRBV7-2
CASNPSGFQETQYF
TGTGCCAGCAACCCTAGCGGATTTCAAGAGACCCAGTACTTC
>NA|NA|TRBJ1-2|TRBV6-1
CASSETGPLFGYTF
TGTGCCAGCAGTGAAACAGGACCTCTATTTGGCTACACCTTC
>NA|NA|TRBJ1-3|TRBV18
CASSPTPLQGSGNTIYF
TGTGCCAGCTCACCTACCCCCTTACAGGGCTCTGGAAACACCATATATTTT
>TRBD1|NA|TRBJ2-7|TRBV28
CASSPGQVAYEQYF
TGTGCCAGCAGTCCGGGACAGGTCGCCTACGAGCAGTACTTC
>TRBD2|NA|TRBJ2-1|TRBV4-2
CASSQPAGEYNEQFF
TGTGCCAGCAGCCAACCAGCGGGAGAGTACAATGAGCAGTTCTTC
>NA|once|TRBJ2-5|TRBV7-9
CASSPETWYQETQYF
TGTGCCAGCAGCCCCGAGACCTGGTACCAAGAGACCCAGTACTTC
>NA|NA|TRBJ1-2|TRBV5-5
CASSLEGRLSYGYTF
TGTGCCAGCAGCTTGGAGGGGAGGTTAAGCTATGGCTACACCTTC
>TRBD1|NA|TRBJ2-6|TRBV9
CASSPRDRVLSGANVLTF
TGTGCCAGCAGCCCCCGGGACAGGGTCCTCTCTGGGGCCAACGTCCTGACTTTC
>NA|NA|TRBJ1-1|TRBV2
CASIPDLGAVEAFF
TGTGCCAGCATCCCAGACCTCGGGGCGGTTGAAGCTTTCTTT
>NA|NA|TRBJ1-3|TRBV5-1
CASSLADGLGSGNTIYF
TGCGCCAGCAGCTTGGCCGATGGGCTAGGCTCTGGAAACACCATATATTTT
>TRBD1|NA|TRBJ1-1|TRBV2
CATAGGFNTEAFF
TGTGCAACTGCAGGGGGGTTTAACACTGAAGCTTTCTTT
>TRBD1|NA|TRBJ2-3|TRBV6-6
CASSKGAETDTQYF
TGTGCCAGCAGTAAGGGGGCCGAAACAGATACGCAGTATTTT
>NA|NA|TRBJ1-3|TRBV9
CASSVEAGNTIYF
TGTGCCAGCAGCGTAGAAGCCGGAAACACCATATATTTT
>TRBD1|few|TRBJ1-6|TRBV5-1
CASSFDRGNSPLHF
TGCGCCAGCAGCTTCGACAGGGGGAATTCACCCCTCCACTTT
>NA|NA|TRBJ2-6|TRBV6-1
CASRQDSSGANVLTF
TGTGCCAGTCGACAGGATTCCTCTGGGGCCAACGTCCTGACTTTC
>TRBD1|NA|TRBJ2-2|TRBV19
CASSITGTGAGELFF
TGTGCCAGTAGTATTACCGGGACAGGGGCTGGGGAGCTGTTTTTT
>NA|NA|TRBJ2-5|TRBV19
CASSIFSRNGLETQYF
TGTGCCAGTAGTATTTTTAGCAGAAACGGGTTAGAGACCCAGTACTTC
>NA|NA|TRBJ2-7|TRBV7-3
CASSLGQDYEQYF
TGTGCCAGCAGCCTTGGGCAGGACTACGAGCAGTACTTC
>TRBD1|NA|TRBJ2-2|TRBV28
CASSLGRQGAGELFF
TGTGCCAGCAGTTTAGGACGACAGGGTGCGGGGGAGCTGTTTTTT
>NA|NA|TRBJ2-2|TRBV28
CASSPQHVWRAGELFF
TGTGCCAGCAGTCCTCAGCACGTGTGGAGGGCCGGGGAGCTGTTTTTT
>NA|NA|TRBJ2-2|TRBV29-1
CSVLTGTGELFF
TGCAGCGTACTAACTGGCACCGGGGAGCTGTTTTTT
>NA|NA|TRBJ2-1|TRBV19
CASSIDYNEQFF
TGTGCCAGTAGTATAGATTACAATGAGCAGTTCTTC
>TRBD2|NA|TRBJ2-2|TRBV7-6
CASSPGLAGGHTGELFF
TGTGCCAGCAGCCCCGGACTAGCGGGGGGTCACACCGGGGAGCTGTTTTTT
>NA|NA|TRBJ2-7|TRBV6-1
CASTWGWEYEQYF
TGTGCCAGCACCTGGGGTTGGGAATACGAGCAGTACTTC
>TRBD2|NA|TRBJ2-1|TRBV7-3
CASSPGLDGEQFF
TGTGCCAGCAGCCCCGGACTAGATGGTGAGCAGTTCTTC
>TRBD1|NA|TRBJ2-7|TRBV19
CASSPSQGTAYEQYF
TGTGCCAGTAGTCCCTCCCAGGGGACAGCCTACGAGCAGTACTTC
>TRBD1|NA|TRBJ2-6|TRBV6-4
CASSSGQEHSGANVLTF
TGTGCCAGCAGTTCTGGACAGGAGCACTCTGGGGCCAACGTCCTGACTTTC
>TRBD2|NA|TRBJ2-6|TRBV19
CASSKAGTTSGANVLTF
TGTGCCAGTAGTAAAGCGGGGACCACCTCTGGGGCCAACGTCCTGACTTTC
>TRBD2|NA|TRBJ2-2|TRBV5-4
CALRGGNTGELFF
TGTGCCCTCCGGGGGGGTAACACCGGGGAGCTGTTTTTT
>NA|NA|TRBJ2-7|TRBV7-2
CASSSPEVVAHEQYF
TGTGCCAGCAGCTCCCCTGAGGTGGTAGCGCACGAGCAGTACTTC
>NA|NA|TRBJ2-2|TRBV18
CASSPARGLKSTGELFF
TGTGCCAGCTCACCTGCTAGGGGTCTTAAATCCACCGGGGAGCTGTTTTTT